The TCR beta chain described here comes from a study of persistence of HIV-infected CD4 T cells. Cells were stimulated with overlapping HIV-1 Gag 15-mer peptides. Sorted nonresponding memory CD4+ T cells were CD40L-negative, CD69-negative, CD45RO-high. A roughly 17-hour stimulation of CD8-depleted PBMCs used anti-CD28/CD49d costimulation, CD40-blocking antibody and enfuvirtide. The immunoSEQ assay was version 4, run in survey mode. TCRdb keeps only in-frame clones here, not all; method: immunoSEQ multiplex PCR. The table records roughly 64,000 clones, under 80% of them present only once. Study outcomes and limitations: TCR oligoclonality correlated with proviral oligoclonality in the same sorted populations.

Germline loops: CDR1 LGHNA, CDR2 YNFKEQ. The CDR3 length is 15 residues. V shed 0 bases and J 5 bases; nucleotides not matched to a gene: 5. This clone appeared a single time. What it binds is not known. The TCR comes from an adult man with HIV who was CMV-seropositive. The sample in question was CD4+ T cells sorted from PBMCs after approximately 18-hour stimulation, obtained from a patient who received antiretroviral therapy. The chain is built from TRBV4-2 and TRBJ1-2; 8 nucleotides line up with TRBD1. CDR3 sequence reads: CASSQDTGGGYGYTF. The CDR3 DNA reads TGTGCCAGCAGCCAAGATACAGGGGGTGGATATGGCTACACCTTC.